These 2 T cell receptor beta chains were sequenced from one sample in a study of blood T cells in healthy people across ages. Alongside a J-beta primer mix, a sample-barcoded 5' primer served in a second PCR lasting roughly 7 to 11 cycles. One entry per CDR3 protein results from TCRdb running MiXCR on the 5' RACE reads. The sample contains 750,000 to 850,000 distinct CDR3 sequences, 25% of which appear only once. These data were also reused for a study on T cells of mothers and their children.

Sequenced: blood. The receptors come from a boy between 10 and 17 years old in good health.

V and J are TRBV20-1 and TRBJ2-3, with TRBD2 matching over 7 bases. This CDR3 comprises 13 residues. V shed 4 bases, J shed 5 bases, and the junction held 6 bases outside the gene matches. Germline V gene sequence: CDR1 DFQATT, CDR2 SNEGSKA (reference sequence). The CDR3 protein is CSATGTKRDTQYF. CDR3 nucleotides: TGCAGTGCTACCGGGACTAAAAGAGATACGCAGTATTTT.

This clonotype was detected only a few times. The chain couples TRBV6-2 or TRBV6-3 to TRBJ1-5; unclear D gene. Trimming removed 7 bases from V and 7 bases from J, with 14 bases in between. Looked up from germline, CDR1 is MNHEY and CDR2 is SVGEGT. This CDR3 is 13 amino acids long. The CDR3 DNA is TGTGCCAGCACCATGACCCTGGGGCAGCCCCAGCATTTT. This gives the protein CASTMTLGQPQHF.